This record concerns one TCR beta chain sequence. Antigen: not known. This specimen comes from a study of T cells in Graves' hyperthyroidism and ophthalmopathy. Study at large: Prior to any treatment, at the point of initial diagnosis, peripheral blood was collected.

Amplification of TCR beta CDR3 regions used RNA as the template. RT-PCR in the first round (using the HTBI primer set) targeted the TCR CDR3. One entry per CDR3 protein, called by TCRdb with MiXCR from the multiplex PCR reads. The table shows about 250,000 distinct CDR3 sequences, with roughly 22% occurring only once. CDR3 length: 15 amino acids. Germline CDR1 and CDR2: DFQATT and SNEGSKA (reference sequence). With 1 base clipped from V and 2 bases from J, the junction kept 4 bases outside the gene matches. Diagnoses rested on clinical symptoms, serum thyroxine and TRAb, thyroid ultrasound and orbital computed tomography. The PBMCs were taken from over 9.5 ml of fresh peripheral blood. Overall study findings and caveats: In blood, most of the thyroid clonotypes expanded above 0.001 were also present.

The sequence came from a woman aged 35 to 49 with Graves' ophthalmopathy. The J gene is TRBJ1-5, the V gene TRBV20-1, with 8 nucleotides matching TRBD1. Material: blood. CDR3 DNA sequence: TGCAGTGCTAGAGTTACGGACAGGGGCAATCAGCCCCAGCATTTT. This encodes CSARVTDRGNQPQHF.